This TCR beta chain was obtained from a study of blood T cell repertoires in COVID-19. On the study more broadly: Samples came from the United States, Italy and Spain, spanning acute and convalescent COVID-19.

In the original workflow: Counts of nucleated cells, estimated from reference gene primer amplification, were obtained. Profiled with immunoSEQ multiplex PCR; TCRdb holds only in-frame clones, not every one. V, J and clone size were drawn from that table, and D and trimming were deduced from the DNA. The data show roughly 240,000 clones, approximately 86% seen once. This CDR3 spans 15 amino acids. The V end lost 0 bases, the J end lost 5 bases, and 11 bases lay between the germline ends. Germline-derived CDR1 and CDR2 are SGDLS and YYNGEE. Sequencing was performed on peripheral blood. The sequence came from a woman aged 30 to 39 who had recovered from COVID-19. This sequence joins TRBV9 and TRBJ1-4; unclear D gene. The CDR3 sequence is CASSVDGFPNEKLFF. For the CDR3, the DNA is TGTGCCAGCAGCGTAGACGGGTTTCCCAATGAAAAACTGTTTTTT. Combining the CDR3 with reference TRBV9 and TRBJ1-4 gives the whole variable domain DSGVTQTPKHLITATGQRVTLRCSPRSGDLSVYWYQQSLDQGLQFLIQYYNGEERAKGNILERFSAQQFPDLHSELNLSSLELGDSALYFCASSVDGFPNEKLFFGSGTQLSVL.